This T cell receptor beta chain was sequenced in a study of blood T cell repertoires in COVID-19. Germline V CDR1 and CDR2: SGDLS, YYNGEE. V lost 0 bases and J 8 bases, leaving 8 bases between the germline ends. There are 12 residues in the CDR3. Cohort placement rested on clinical history that participants reported themselves. Produced via immunoSEQ multiplex PCR; TCRdb's table is partial and in-frame only. The top ten clones hold roughly 0.95% of a sample with nearly 250,000 clones, about nine tenths of them seen once. The chain joins TRBV9 to TRBJ1-1, with D perhaps TRBD1 (5 bases). Sequencing used PBMCs or T cells enriched from blood (not recorded which). The sequence was collected from a man aged 45-60 years who had been exposed to COVID-19. The CDR3 nucleotides read TGTGCCAGCAGCGTAGACCCAGGGGAAGCTTTCTTT. It is translated as CASSVDPGEAFF.